This T cell receptor (beta chain) was sequenced in a study of STAT5B mutations in CD4+ large granular lymphocyte leukemia. Data came from immunoSEQ multiplex PCR; TCRdb stores just in-frame clones and leaves some out. The sample has under 40,000 clones, around 80% seen once. Germline values: CDR1 SGHRS, CDR2 YFSETQ. V was trimmed by 1 base and J by 4 bases, leaving 13 bases between them. The CDR3 totals 15 residues. This chain links TRBV5-1 with TRBJ2-3; D may be TRBD2 (5 bases). Specimen: CD4+ T cells from blood buffy coats. This TCR came from a human donor in good health. Here the CDR3 DNA reads TGCGCCAGCAGCTTGCGGGGTGTAGTCGCAGATACGCAGTATTTT. This codes for CASSLRGVVADTQYF. Full variable domain (missing parts from reference TRBV5-1 and TRBJ2-3): KAGVTQTPRYLIKTRGQQVTLSCSPISGHRSVSWYQQTPGQGLQFLFEYFSETQRNKGNFPGRFSGRQFSNSRSEMNVSTLELGDSALYLCASSLRGVVADTQYFGPGTRLTVL.